Shown below are 8 T cell receptor beta chains from a single sample sequenced in a study of molecular identifiers for immune sequencing clone quantification. TCRdb re-called the PCR reads with MiXCR, one entry per CDR3 protein. This table holds under 600,000 distinct CDR3 sequences, around 21% found once. The sample consisted of naive CD8+ T cells from blood, with Jurkat cell RNA spiked in. Subset reported: FACS-sorted CD8+CD4-CCR7+CD45RA+ naive T cells. Receptors were obtained from a human donor in good health. Some libraries in this study had Jurkat cell RNA spiked in.

This clonotype was detected a few times. The chain employs TRBV19 and TRBJ1-5; no clear D. The CDR3 spans 13 residues. Germline V gives CDR1 LNHDA, CDR2 SQIVND (reference sequence). V was cut by 1 base and J by 4 bases, with 5 bases left in between. In DNA, the CDR3 is TGTGCCAGTAGTATAGCCGGGAATCAGCCCCAGCATTTT. It specifies CASSIAGNQPQHF.

At least ten counts were recorded for this clonotype. V and J are TRBV19 and TRBJ1-2; no clear D gene. This CDR3 contains 12 residues. Trimming pared 11 bases from V and 5 bases from J, leaving 15 bases between. Germline V gene data show CDR1 as LNHDA and CDR2 as SQIVND (reference sequence). This CDR3 is CASSVGKYGYTF. DNA of the CDR3: TGTGCCTCATCGGTCGGCAAATATGGCTACACCTTC.

This clonotype was counted ten times or more. The CDR3 loop is CASSQEGLAGEQYF. For the CDR3, the DNA is TGTGCCAGCAGCCAAGAAGGACTAGCGGGGGAGCAGTACTTC. The J gene is TRBJ2-7, the V gene TRBV9; the match to TRBD2 covers 12 bases. Germline-derived CDR1 and CDR2 are SGDLS and YYNGEE. The CDR3 runs 14 residues. V shed 4 bases, J shed 7 bases, and the junction held 6 bases outside the gene matches.

This clonotype was observed a few times. V is TRBV29-1 and J is TRBJ2-2; D remains ambiguous. V was clipped by 1 base and J by 5 bases, with 14 bases between them. Germline V gene data show CDR1 as SQVTM and CDR2 as ANQGSEA. The CDR3 extends over 15 amino acids. For the CDR3, the DNA is TGCAGCGTTGAAGGTGCAGGTAGATTTACCGGGGAGCTGTTTTTT. It yields the protein CSVEGAGRFTGELFF.

This clonotype was observed many times. The chain is built from TRBV27 and TRBJ2-3; tentatively, D is TRBD1 (7 bases). The V end was cut by 4 bases, the J end by 4 bases, with 12 bases between. Germline V CDR1 and CDR2: MNHEY, SMNVEV (reference sequence). The CDR3 is 14 residues long. The DNA for the CDR3 is TGTGCCAGCAGTTACCAGGGGGGCCCAGATACGCAGTATTTT. This gives the protein CASSYQGGPDTQYF.

This clonotype was seen only a few times. The chain carries TRBV27 and TRBJ2-1, with 11 bases fitting TRBD2. From germline, CDR1 is MNHEY and CDR2 SMNVEV (reference sequence). CDR3 length: 14 residues. Unmatched junction bases numbered 3, after V lost 11 bases and J lost 0 bases. This chain's CDR3 is CAVAGGPSYNEQFF. Here the CDR3 DNA reads TGTGCCGTAGCGGGAGGGCCCTCCTACAATGAGCAGTTCTTC.

The chain couples TRBV4-3 to TRBJ1-3; D possibly corresponds to TRBD1 (5 bases). CDR1 is LGHNA and CDR2 is YSLEER in the germline V gene. Trimming cost V 1 base and J 2 bases, with 9 bases left between them. This CDR3 comprises 15 residues. The CDR3 here is CASSQAPGPGNTIYF. CDR3 coding DNA: TGCGCCAGCAGCCAAGCACCGGGACCTGGAAACACCATATATTTT.

Comments on this clonotype: A much larger clone differs from this one at a single base, so this may be a read error. Here the CDR3 DNA reads TGCAGTGCTCACCGTCCACTAGCGGGGATCCGCACAGATACGCAGTATTTT. Translated, it gives CSAHRPLAGIRTDTQYF. The chain joins TRBV20-1 to TRBJ2-3; 10 nucleotides agree with TRBD2. This CDR3 contains 17 residues. Per germline, CDR1 DFQATT and CDR2 SNEGSKA (reference sequence). J was trimmed by 1 base and V by 5 bases; bases with no gene match: 12.